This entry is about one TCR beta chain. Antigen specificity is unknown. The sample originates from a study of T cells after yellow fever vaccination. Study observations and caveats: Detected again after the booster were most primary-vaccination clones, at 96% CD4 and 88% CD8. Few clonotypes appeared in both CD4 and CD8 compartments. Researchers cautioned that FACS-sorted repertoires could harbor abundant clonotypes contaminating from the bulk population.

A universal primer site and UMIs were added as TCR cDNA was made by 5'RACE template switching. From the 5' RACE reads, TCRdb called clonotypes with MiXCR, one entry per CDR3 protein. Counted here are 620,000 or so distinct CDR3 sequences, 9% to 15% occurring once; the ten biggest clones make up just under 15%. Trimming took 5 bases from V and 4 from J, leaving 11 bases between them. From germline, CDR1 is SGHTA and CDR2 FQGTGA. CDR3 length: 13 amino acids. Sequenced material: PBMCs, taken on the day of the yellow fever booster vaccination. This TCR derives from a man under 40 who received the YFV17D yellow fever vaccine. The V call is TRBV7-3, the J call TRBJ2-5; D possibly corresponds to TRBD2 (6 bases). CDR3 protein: CASSLYGGETQYF. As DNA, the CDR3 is TGTGCCAGCAGCCTTTACGGGGGAGAGACCCAGTACTTC.